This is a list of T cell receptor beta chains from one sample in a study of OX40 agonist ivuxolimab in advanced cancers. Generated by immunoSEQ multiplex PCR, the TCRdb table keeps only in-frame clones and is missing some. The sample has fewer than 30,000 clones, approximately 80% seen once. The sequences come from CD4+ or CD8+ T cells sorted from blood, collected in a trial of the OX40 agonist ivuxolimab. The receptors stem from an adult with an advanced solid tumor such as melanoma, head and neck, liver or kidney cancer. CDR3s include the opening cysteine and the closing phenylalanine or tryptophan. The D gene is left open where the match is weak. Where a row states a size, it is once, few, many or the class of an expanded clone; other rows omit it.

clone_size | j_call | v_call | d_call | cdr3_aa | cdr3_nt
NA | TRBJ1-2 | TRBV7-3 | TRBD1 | CASSSQPSGTGSGYTF | TGTGCCAGCAGCTCCCAACCTTCCGGGACAGGGTCTGGCTACACCTTC
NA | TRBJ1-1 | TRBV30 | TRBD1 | CAWSVRRIRGLAEAFF | TGTGCCTGGAGTGTAAGGCGGATCAGGGGGTTAGCTGAAGCTTTCTTT
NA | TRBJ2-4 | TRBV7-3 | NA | CASSLAPGRDKNIQYF | TGTGCCAGCAGCTTAGCCCCCGGAAGGGACAAAAACATTCAGTACTTC
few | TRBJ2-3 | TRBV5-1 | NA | CASSSGTADTQYF | TGCGCCAGCAGCTCCGGGACTGCAGATACGCAGTATTTT
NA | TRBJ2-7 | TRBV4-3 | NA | CASSQDINSYEQYF | TGCGCCAGCAGCCAAGATATTAACTCCTACGAGCAGTACTTC
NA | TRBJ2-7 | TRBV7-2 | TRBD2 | CASSVSGVYEQYF | TGTGCCAGCAGCGTTAGCGGGGTCTACGAGCAGTACTTC
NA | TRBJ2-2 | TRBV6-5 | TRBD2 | CASRGTSGGSGELFF | TGTGCCAGCAGAGGGACTAGCGGGGGTTCCGGGGAGCTGTTTTTT
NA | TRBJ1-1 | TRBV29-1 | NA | CSARRDTEAFF | TGCAGCGCCCGCCGGGACACTGAAGCTTTCTTT
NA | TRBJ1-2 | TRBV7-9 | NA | CASSPREGYTF | TGTGCCAGCAGCCCTCGCGAAGGCTACACCTTC
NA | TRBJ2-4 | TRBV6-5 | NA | CASSSTVKNIQYF | TGTGCCAGCAGTTCGACAGTCAAAAACATTCAGTACTTC
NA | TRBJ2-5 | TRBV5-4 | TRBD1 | CASSPGTGRRRETQYF | TGTGCCAGCAGCCCGGGGACAGGGAGGAGGAGAGAGACCCAGTACTTC
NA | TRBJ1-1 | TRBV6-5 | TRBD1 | CASSYSGGRNTEAFF | TGTGCCAGCAGTTACTCAGGGGGCAGGAACACTGAAGCTTTCTTT
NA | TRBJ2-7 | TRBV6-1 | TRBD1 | CASLLAGTVYEQYF | TGTGCCAGCCTCCTCGCAGGGACAGTCTACGAGCAGTACTTC
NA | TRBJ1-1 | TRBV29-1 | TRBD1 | CSVARGQVGTEAFF | TGCAGCGTCGCCAGGGGGCAGGTCGGCACTGAAGCTTTCTTT
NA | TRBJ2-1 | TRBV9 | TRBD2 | CASSPSTSGGINEQFF | TGTGCCAGCAGTCCTAGTACTAGCGGGGGGATCAATGAGCAGTTCTTC
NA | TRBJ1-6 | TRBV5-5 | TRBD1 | CASSLVRGLGSYNSPLHF | TGTGCCAGCAGCTTGGTGAGGGGGCTCGGCTCCTATAATTCACCCCTCCACTTT
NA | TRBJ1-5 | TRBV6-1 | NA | CASRAAFQPQHF | TGTGCCAGCAGAGCCGCGTTCCAGCCCCAGCATTTT
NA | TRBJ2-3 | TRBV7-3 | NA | CASSLTPDGTDTQYF | TGTGCCAGCAGCCTGACTCCTGACGGCACAGATACGCAGTATTTT
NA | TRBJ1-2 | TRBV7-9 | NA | CASSFRGTGYTF | TGTGCCAGCAGCTTTCGGGGGACTGGCTACACCTTC
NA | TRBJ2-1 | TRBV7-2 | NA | CASMSGSGSYNEQFF | TGTGCCAGCATGAGTGGCTCCGGCTCCTACAATGAGCAGTTCTTC
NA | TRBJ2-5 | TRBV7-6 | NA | CASSFYPQGQETQYF | TGTGCCAGCAGCTTTTATCCACAGGGACAAGAGACCCAGTACTTC
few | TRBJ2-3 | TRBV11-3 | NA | CASSPTRGDTQYF | TGTGCCAGCAGCCCAACGAGGGGAGATACGCAGTATTTT
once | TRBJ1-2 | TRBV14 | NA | CASSPLIQVPYGGYTF | TGTGCCAGCAGCCCCCTCATTCAGGTGCCCTACGGAGGCTACACCTTC
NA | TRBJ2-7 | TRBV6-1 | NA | CASRPGQNYEQYF | TGTGCCAGCAGACCCGGACAGAACTACGAGCAGTACTTC
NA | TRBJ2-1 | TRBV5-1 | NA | CASSLVGTAYNEQFF | TGCGCCAGCAGCTTGGTCGGGACCGCCTACAATGAGCAGTTCTTC
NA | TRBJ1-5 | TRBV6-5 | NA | CASSYSGGMQPQHF | TGTGCCAGCAGTTACTCGGGGGGTATGCAGCCCCAGCATTTT
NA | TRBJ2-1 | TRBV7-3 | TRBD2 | CASSLLGTRGLDEQFF | TGTGCCAGCAGCTTGCTCGGGACTAGGGGCCTCGATGAGCAGTTCTTC
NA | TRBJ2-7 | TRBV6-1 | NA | CASSEALKGRKIGGYEQYF | TGTGCCAGCAGTGAAGCGCTCAAGGGGAGGAAAATCGGAGGATACGAGCAGTACTTC
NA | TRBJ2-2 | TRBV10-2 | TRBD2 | CASSGSGKNTGELFF | TGCGCCAGCAGTGGAAGCGGGAAAAACACCGGGGAGCTGTTTTTT
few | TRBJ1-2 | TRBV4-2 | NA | CASSQGTAASGYTF | TGTGCCAGCAGCCAAGGGACAGCGGCCTCGGGCTACACCTTC
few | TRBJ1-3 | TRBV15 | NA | CATSRGNEGKPGNTIYF | TGTGCCACCAGCAGAGGGAACGAGGGGAAGCCTGGAAACACCATATATTTT
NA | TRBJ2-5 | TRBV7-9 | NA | CASRATGQETQYF | TGTGCCAGCAGGGCGACGGGGCAAGAGACCCAGTACTTC
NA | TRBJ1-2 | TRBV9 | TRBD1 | CASSVAPGQANGYTF | TGTGCCAGCAGCGTAGCTCCGGGACAGGCCAATGGCTACACCTTC
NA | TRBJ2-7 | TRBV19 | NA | CASSIAEGVYEQYF | TGTGCCAGTAGTATAGCCGAAGGAGTCTACGAGCAGTACTTC
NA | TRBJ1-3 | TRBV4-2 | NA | CASSQEDTIYF | TGTGCCAGCAGCCAAGAGGACACCATATATTTT
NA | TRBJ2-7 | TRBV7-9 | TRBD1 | CASSLGGGRVPYEQYF | TGTGCCAGCAGCTTAGGAGGGGGCAGGGTTCCCTACGAGCAGTACTTC
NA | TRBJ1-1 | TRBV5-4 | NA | CASSLSQMNTEAFF | TGTGCCAGCAGCTTATCACAGATGAACACTGAAGCTTTCTTT
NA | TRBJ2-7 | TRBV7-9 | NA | CASSLEGRASTPRF | TGTGCCAGCAGCTTAGAGGGTAGGGCCAGTACACCGCGTTTC
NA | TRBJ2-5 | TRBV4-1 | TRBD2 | CASSGTTSGQETQYF | TGCGCCAGCAGCGGGACGACTAGCGGACAAGAGACCCAGTACTTC
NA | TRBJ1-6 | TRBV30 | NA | CAWITNNSPLHF | TGTGCCTGGATCACCAATAATTCACCCCTCCACTTT
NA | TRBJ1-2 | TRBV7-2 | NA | CASSLVGRYTF | TGTGCCAGCAGCTTGGTGGGCAGGTACACATTC
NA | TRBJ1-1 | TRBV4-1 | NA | CASSQATRGGRLENTEAFF | TGCGCCAGCAGCCAAGCGACGAGGGGGGGTCGGTTAGAGAACACTGAAGCTTTCTTT
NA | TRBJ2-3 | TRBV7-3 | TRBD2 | CASSGQSGGRTDTQYF | TGTGCCAGCAGCGGACAAAGCGGGGGGAGGACAGATACGCAGTATTTT
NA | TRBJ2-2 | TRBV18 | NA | CASSPPQGRYGELFF | TGTGCCAGCTCACCACCTCAGGGGCGATACGGGGAGCTGTTTTTT
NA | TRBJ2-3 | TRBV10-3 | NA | CAISPLARTDTQYF | TGTGCCATCAGTCCATTAGCGAGAACAGATACGCAGTATTTT
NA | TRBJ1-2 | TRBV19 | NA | CASSISDGIYGYTF | TGTGCCAGTAGTATTTCTGACGGGATCTATGGCTACACCTTC
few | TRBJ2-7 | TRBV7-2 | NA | CASSDRYEQYF | TGTGCCAGCAGCGACCGCTACGAGCAGTACTTC
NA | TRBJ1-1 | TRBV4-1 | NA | CASSHVNLGFDYTEAFF | TGCGCCAGCAGCCACGTCAATTTGGGGTTCGATTACACTGAAGCTTTCTTC
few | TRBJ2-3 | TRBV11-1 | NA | CASSPGGYRTDTQYF | TGTGCCAGCAGCCCCGGGGGTTACCGTACAGATACGCAGTATTTT
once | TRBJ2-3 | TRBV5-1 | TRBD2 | CASSFGSGGPSTDTQYF | TGCGCCAGCAGCTTCGGTAGCGGGGGGCCTAGCACAGATACGCAGTATTTT
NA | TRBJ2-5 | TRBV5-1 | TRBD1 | CASSLGQGVETQYF | TGCGCCAGCAGCTTGGGACAGGGGGTGGAGACCCAGTACTTC
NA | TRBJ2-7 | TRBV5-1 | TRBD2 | CASSVTSGETYEQYF | TGCGCCAGCAGCGTTACTAGCGGGGAAACATACGAGCAGTACTTC
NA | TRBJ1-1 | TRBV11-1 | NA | CASSFERNTEAFF | TGTGCCAGCAGTTTCGAGAGGAACACTGAAGCTTTCTTT
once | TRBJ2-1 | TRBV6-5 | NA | CASSYGREFYNEQFF | TGTGCCAGCAGTTACGGCAGGGAATTCTACAATGAGCAGTTCTTC
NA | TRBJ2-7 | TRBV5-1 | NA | CASIDSGLPHEQYF | TGCGCCAGCATAGATTCAGGGTTGCCCCACGAGCAGTACTTC
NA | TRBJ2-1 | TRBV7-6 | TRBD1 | CASSLYAGQGNNEQFF | TGTGCCAGCAGCTTATATGCGGGACAGGGTAACAATGAGCAGTTCTTC
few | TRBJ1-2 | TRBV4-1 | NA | CASSQDGSGANAANGYTF | TGCGCCAGCAGCCAAGATGGGTCAGGAGCGAATGCAGCTAATGGCTACACCTTC